This is a list of T cell receptor beta chains from one sample in a study of CD8+CD57+ T cells in acquired aplastic anemia. TCRdb itself ran the reads through MiXCR, one entry per CDR3 protein. Among around 200,000 distinct CDR3 sequences listed, about 44% were seen once. Sequencing was done on a sample of sorted CD4+, CD8+, or CD8+CD57+ T cells (not recorded which) from PBMCs. The origin of the receptors is a human donor with aplastic anemia. Each CDR3 is given with its conserved first and last residue. A D gene is named only where the DNA matches it firmly.

j_call	v_call	cdr3_length	d_call	cdr3_aa
TRBJ1-1	TRBV10-3	13	NA	CAIGWDANTEAFF
TRBJ1-1	TRBV25-1	17	NA	CASKPRRSGSMNTEAFF
TRBJ1-2	TRBV9	14	TRBD1	CASSATDRVYGYTF
TRBJ2-3	TRBV6-5	14	NA	CASRLVQTSDTQYF
TRBJ2-7	TRBV20-1	16	TRBD2	CSASPLLAGGIYEQYF
TRBJ1-5	TRBV19	15	NA	CASSTVFGSNQPQHF
TRBJ1-5	TRBV4-1	14	NA	CASSQDASNQPQHF
TRBJ1-2	TRBV4-1	17	NA	CASSQEEQPNPNYGYTF
TRBJ2-5	TRBV15	15	TRBD1	CATSSTTGGGETQYF
TRBJ2-2	TRBV6-2/TRBV6-3	18	TRBD2	CASSYSGLAGGKSGELFF
TRBJ2-7	TRBV24-1	13	NA	CATSDGDLYEQYF
TRBJ1-2	TRBV6-1	14	NA	CASSEMDSSYGYTF
TRBJ2-7	TRBV11-2	15	NA	CASSAHPGGGGEQYF
TRBJ1-1	TRBV29-1	13	NA	CSVHEGRGTEAFF
TRBJ2-4	TRBV2	13	NA	CAIQTAAKNIQYF
TRBJ1-1	TRBV12-3/TRBV12-4	14	TRBD1	CASSPGTVNTEAFF
TRBJ1-5	TRBV5-5	16	TRBD1	CASSFGGTAFNQPQHF
TRBJ1-5	TRBV11-2	14	NA	CASSLTGIDQPQHF
TRBJ1-6	TRBV5-1	16	TRBD1	CASSIGQGFYNSPLHF
TRBJ2-5	TRBV5-1	13	NA	CASGQVSGETQYF
TRBJ1-1	TRBV20-1	13	NA	CSASGLTGTEAFF
TRBJ1-1	TRBV7-7	13	NA	CASSLGQTTEAFF
TRBJ2-3	TRBV7-6	16	TRBD2	CASSYLAGGFTDTQYF
TRBJ2-1	TRBV5-6	15	NA	CACSLGLSLYNEQFF
TRBJ2-7	TRBV19	14	NA	CASSIDRSAYEQYF
TRBJ1-2	TRBV7-9	15	TRBD1	CASSLAEGGDYGYTF
TRBJ1-4	TRBV10-1	15	TRBD1	CASREPGQEAVKLFF
TRBJ2-7	TRBV11-2	17	TRBD2	CASSSPHSGGASYEQYF
TRBJ1-1	TRBV7-3	15	NA	CASSRAGWKGTEAFF
TRBJ2-7	TRBV10-3	12	NA	CAISEVAYEQHF
TRBJ2-3	TRBV20-1	15	TRBD2	CSATGLAVSTDTQCF
TRBJ1-2	TRBV20-1	9	NA	CSAREGYTF
TRBJ1-3	TRBV4-2	17	TRBD1	CASSQEGQTRSGNTIYF
TRBJ2-3	TRBV5-4	16	NA	CASSSGPTEVRDTQYF
TRBJ2-7	TRBV2	12	NA	CAIQTDPYEQYF
TRBJ2-7	TRBV28	13	NA	CASQWGTSYEQYF
TRBJ1-2	TRBV5-1	14	NA	CASSLQGLSYGYTF
TRBJ2-5	TRBV10-1	16	NA	CASSEGIAVGRETQYF
TRBJ2-5	TRBV7-2	11	NA	CASSLMGTQYF
TRBJ1-6	TRBV2	14	NA	CASSEVGGSRDLHF
TRBJ2-3	TRBV9	15	NA	CASSAWTGSTDTQYF
TRBJ2-2	TRBV24-1	13	NA	CATSERGTGELFF
TRBJ2-7	TRBV14	14	NA	CASSPRGVRGEQYF
TRBJ1-6	TRBV2	11	TRBD1	CASSEGQGARF
TRBJ2-2	TRBV2	15	TRBD2	CASSVGAGYTGELFF
TRBJ1-1	TRBV2	13	NA	CASSKTGATEALF